The 32 T cell receptor beta chains given below trace back to one sample, sequenced in a study of a mutant IDH1 vaccine in newly diagnosed glioma. Assay used: immunoSEQ multiplex PCR; TCRdb lists only in-frame clones, some missing. The sample carries about 85,000 clones, around 92% recorded once. No antigen has been identified for these receptors. The time point was: week 47, end of study. Alongside topical imiquimod, each dose of vaccine comprised 300 ug of mutant IDH1 20-mer peptide. Source: PBMCs, taken from a glioma patient whose treatment included an IDH1 peptide vaccine. All receptors come from a woman aged 45-59 years with glioma.

Remarks on this clone: Sequence at one end of the junction differs from germline and may be a read error. The rearrangement joins TRBV4-1 to TRBJ1-1, with D possibly TRBD1 on 5 matching bases. Germline V lookup: CDR1 MGHRA, CDR2 YSYEKL. CDR3 length: 15 amino acids. CDR3 nucleotide sequence: TGCGCCAGCAGTCAAGAGACAGCTGGGGACACTGAAGCTTTCTTT. The encoded protein is CASSQETAGDTEAFF.

The CDR3 spells CASSLQGGNTIYF. Written as DNA, the CDR3 is TGTGCCAGCAGCTTGCAGGGTGGAAACACCATATATTTT. The chain carries TRBV5-4 and TRBJ1-3; D might be TRBD1 (5 bases). Germline CDR1 is SGHNT and CDR2 is YYREEE (reference sequence). V dropped 1 base and J dropped 3 bases, with 5 bases sitting between them. The CDR3 has 13 residues.

V gene TRBV5-5 combines with J gene TRBJ2-7; 9 positions agree with TRBD1. Germline V gene sequence: CDR1 SGHKS, CDR2 YYEKEE (reference sequence). The ends lost 7 bases at V and 5 bases at J; junction bases unmatched: 10. The CDR3 runs to 14 residues. The CDR3 region has the DNA TGTGCCAGCGGACAACAGGGGGCGCTGGACGAGCAGTACTTC. Protein: CASGQQGALDEQYF.

This clone came up once. The CDR3 spells CASSFYAKNTDTQYF. CDR3 nucleotide sequence: TGTGCCAGCAGCTTCTATGCGAAAAACACAGATACGCAGTATTTT. The rearrangement joins TRBV7-9 to TRBJ2-3; no reliable D call. The CDR3 totals 15 residues. Per the germline V gene, CDR1 is SEHNR and CDR2 is FQNEAQ (reference sequence). Deletions cut 3 bases from V and 2 bases from J, with 12 bases between.

V and J are TRBV6-1 and TRBJ1-5, with D unclear. The CDR3 runs 14 residues. Germline CDR1 MNHNS, CDR2 SASEGT. Trimming removed 7 bases at V and 1 base at J, with 11 bases between. This CDR3 is CASMLAASNQPQHF. The DNA of the CDR3 is TGTGCCAGCATGTTGGCAGCCAGCAATCAGCCCCAGCATTTT.

The chain is built from TRBV5-1 and TRBJ2-7; 8 positions match TRBD1. The CDR3 spans 15 residues. CDR1 is SGHRS, CDR2 YFSETQ, per germline. V shed 3 bases and J 1 base; nucleotides not matched to a gene: 6. The CDR3 bases are TGCGCCAGCAGCTCGGGACAGGAATCATCCTACGAGCAGTACTTC. Protein: CASSSGQESSYEQYF.

The genes are TRBV5-4 and TRBJ1-1; perhaps TRBD1 as D (5 bases). V lost 1 base to trimming and J lost 4 bases, with 14 bases between them. CDR3 size: 15 residues. Germline V lookup: CDR1 SGHNT, CDR2 YYREEE (reference sequence). DNA for the CDR3: TGTGCCAGCAGCTTGAGTCCCAGGGACCCCACTGAAGCTTTCTTT. Translated, it gives CASSLSPRDPTEAFF.

This chain uses TRBV19 with TRBJ2-3; D gene uncertain. V lost 3 bases and J 8 bases, leaving 9 bases between the germline ends. This CDR3 has 12 residues. Germline values: CDR1 LNHDA, CDR2 SQIVND (reference sequence). CDR3 nucleotide sequence: TGTGCCAGTAGTATTAGTGAAGGTACGCAGTATTTT. As protein: CASSISEGTQYF.

This chain connects TRBV4-1 to TRBJ2-5, with TRBD2 as a possible D gene (5 bases). The CDR3 is 16 amino acids. Germline CDR1 MGHRA, CDR2 YSYEKL. Trimming removed 1 base at V and 5 bases at J, with 17 bases between. The CDR3 nucleotides are TGCGCCAGCAGCCAAGGAGGAGGTTTTATTGGCGAGACCCAGTACTTC. Protein product: CASSQGGGFIGETQYF.

The rearrangement links TRBV27 to TRBJ1-1; D gene unclear. This CDR3 comprises 15 residues. The V gene lost 3 bases and the J gene lost 1 base, with 12 bases spanning the gap. Germline CDR1 is MNHEY and CDR2 is SMNVEV (reference sequence). The CDR3 sequence is CASSFGSIRNTEAFF. The CDR3 nucleotides are TGTGCCAGCAGTTTTGGGTCCATCCGGAACACTGAAGCTTTCTTT.

The genes are TRBV19 and TRBJ2-5; 7 bases map to TRBD1. V gave up 4 bases and J gave up 2 bases; unmatched junction bases: 7. CDR1 is LNHDA, CDR2 SQIVND, per germline (reference sequence). The CDR3 covers 15 residues. CDR3 protein: CASSTLWTGQETQYF. In DNA, the CDR3 is TGTGCCAGTAGTACCCTCTGGACAGGACAAGAGACCCAGTACTTC. The variable domain in full, with the rest retrieved from reference TRBV19 and TRBJ2-5, is DGGITQSPKYLFRKEGQNVTLSCEQNLNHDAMYWYRQDPGQGLRLIYYSQIVNDFQKGDIAEGYSVSREKKESFPLTVTSAQKNPTAFYLCASSTLWTGQETQYFGPGTRLLVL.

As DNA, the CDR3 is TGTGCCAGCCAACAGGGCCTTAATAACTATGGCTACACCTTC. It codes for CASQQGLNNYGYTF. The chain joins TRBV6-5 to TRBJ1-2; TRBD1 is a possible D gene (6 bases). Germline CDR1 MNHEY, CDR2 SVGAGI. Trimming cost V 8 bases and J 1 base, with 14 bases left between them. The CDR3 runs 14 residues.

The V and J genes are TRBV7-2 and TRBJ2-7; D might be TRBD1 or TRBD2, each matching 5 bases. This CDR3 region has 14 residues. The germline gives CDR1 SGHTA, CDR2 FQGNSA. V lost 4 bases and J 3 bases, leaving 13 bases between the germline ends. The CDR3: CASSSSGAIYEQYF. CDR3 nucleotides: TGTGCCAGCAGCTCGTCCGGGGCCATCTACGAGCAGTACTTC.

This clone was observed a single time. The chain uses TRBV14 and TRBJ1-4; 8 nucleotides align to TRBD1. CDR1 is SGHDN, CDR2 FVKESK, per germline. The CDR3 runs 15 residues. Trimming removed 3 bases from V and 9 bases from J; junction bases left unmatched: 9. The CDR3 DNA follows: TGTGCCAGCAGCCACCTTACAGGGGGGAGGAAAAAACTGTTTTTT. The encoded protein is CASSHLTGGRKKLFF.

V is TRBV10-1 and J is TRBJ2-7; TRBD2 agrees at 9 bases. CDR1 and CDR2 (germline): WNHNN, SYGVQD (reference sequence). This CDR3 has 18 residues. J gave up 3 bases and V 6 bases, and 18 bases lay outside the gene matches. The CDR3 region has the DNA TGCGCCAGCAGCGTCCGGACTAGCGAGGTAGGAGTGGTCTACGAGCAGTACTTC. Translated, it gives CASSVRTSEVGVVYEQYF.

The rearrangement links TRBV5-1 to TRBJ2-5, with TRBD1 matching over 11 bases. This CDR3 is 15 amino acids long. The trim removed 0 bases at V and 5 bases at J, leaving 3 bases unmatched. Germline-derived CDR1 and CDR2 are SGHRS and YFSETQ. This CDR3 is CASSLVGTGGETQYF. CDR3 bases: TGCGCCAGCAGCTTGGTGGGGACAGGGGGTGAGACCCAGTACTTC.

The chain carries TRBV6-5 and TRBJ2-1, with D possibly TRBD2 on 6 matching bases. Trimming stripped 7 bases from V and 5 bases from J, with 15 bases between. This CDR3 spans 14 amino acids. The V gene's germline CDR1 is MNHEY and CDR2 SVGAGI. As DNA, the CDR3 is TGTGCCAGCACTCCCTCCGGGGGTCACAATGAGCAGTTCTTC. It is translated as CASTPSGGHNEQFF.

The J gene is TRBJ2-7, the V gene TRBV10-1; D is unresolved. The CDR3 runs to 13 residues. V was cut by 3 bases and J by 6 bases, with 12 bases left in between. In germline, CDR1 is WNHNN, CDR2 SYGVQD (reference sequence). CDR3: CASSDRTFGEQYF. DNA for the CDR3: TGCGCCAGCAGTGATCGGACGTTCGGCGAGCAGTACTTC.

This chain joins TRBV6-5 and TRBJ2-5, with 10 bases fitting TRBD1. With V trimmed by 6 bases and J by 5 bases, 6 bases remained unmatched. Germline-derived CDR1 and CDR2 are MNHEY and SVGAGI. The CDR3 consists of 14 residues. This chain's CDR3 is CASSTGTGVETQYF. CDR3 bases: TGTGCCAGCAGCACCGGGACAGGGGTGGAGACCCAGTACTTC.

The chain uses TRBV4-2 and TRBJ1-5; D ambiguous. The germline gives CDR1 LGHNA, CDR2 YNFKEQ. Trimming shortened V by 0 bases and J by 3 bases, and 3 bases separated the two germline ends. The CDR3 loop spans 13 amino acids. The CDR3 loop is CASSQDPNQPQHF. In DNA form, the CDR3 reads TGTGCCAGCAGCCAAGATCCCAATCAGCCCCAGCATTTT.

Only a few counts were recorded for this clone. The chain has TRBV2 and TRBJ1-5, with D unclear. Germline V gene lookup returns CDR1 SNHLY and CDR2 FYNNEI. V lost 0 bases to trimming and J lost 6 bases, with 6 bases between them. The CDR3 totals 13 residues. CDR3 residues: CASSEALGQPQHF. CDR3 sequence (DNA): TGTGCCAGCAGTGAAGCGCTAGGTCAGCCCCAGCATTTT.

V usage is TRBV10-3 and J usage is TRBJ1-2; the match to TRBD1 covers 9 bases. With V trimmed by 4 bases and J by 6 bases, 9 bases remained unmatched. This CDR3 has 15 amino acids. The germline CDR1 and CDR2 sequences are ENHRY and SYGVKD. CDR3 region: CAISGNEGQGNGYTF. The CDR3, as DNA: TGTGCCATCAGTGGTAACGAGGGACAGGGAAATGGCTACACCTTC.

V gene TRBV9 combines with J gene TRBJ1-2; 9 nucleotides agree with TRBD1. Trimming at V came to 3 bases and at J to 6 bases, leaving 6 bases not matched to a gene. The CDR3 is made up of 14 amino acids. The V gene's germline CDR1 is SGDLS and CDR2 YYNGEE. CDR3: CASSALGTGHGYTF. The CDR3 bases are TGTGCCAGCAGCGCACTCGGGACAGGGCATGGCTACACCTTC.

This clone was found once. The chain combines TRBV19 with TRBJ2-4; 7 positions agree with TRBD2. The length of the CDR3 is 16 residues. Trimming cost V 11 bases and J 0 bases; bases outside gene matches: 13. Germline-derived CDR1 and CDR2 are LNHDA and SQIVND (reference sequence). CDR3 amino acids: CAAKQKRGLAKNIQYF. CDR3 nucleotide sequence: TGTGCCGCTAAGCAAAAGCGGGGTTTAGCCAAAAACATTCAGTACTTC.

The chain uses TRBV10-1 and TRBJ1-4, with D tentatively TRBD1 (6 bases). Germline V gene sequence: CDR1 WNHNN, CDR2 SYGVQD (reference sequence). The CDR3 length is 16 residues. V was shortened by 2 bases and J by 7 bases, with 17 bases between the two germline ends. The CDR3 sequence: CASSEPERGAREKLFF. CDR3 sequence (DNA): TGCGCCAGCAGTGAGCCCGAGCGGGGGGCGCGTGAAAAACTGTTTTTT.

V gene TRBV7-3 combines with J gene TRBJ2-5; tentative D call: TRBD1 (5 bases). Germline V gene data show CDR1 as SGHTA and CDR2 as FQGTGA. The CDR3 sequence is 13 residues long. V lost 5 bases to trimming and J lost 3 bases, with 10 bases between them. CDR3 sequence reads: CASSRDREETQYF. The CDR3 nucleotides read TGTGCCAGCAGCCGAGACAGAGAAGAGACCCAGTACTTC. Variable domain in full (rest from reference TRBV7-3 and TRBJ2-5): GAGVSQTPSNKVTEKGKYVELRCDPISGHTALYWYRQSLGQGPEFLIYFQGTGAADDSGLPNDRFFAVRPEGSVSTLKIQRTERGDSAVYLCASSRDREETQYFGPGTRLLVL.

The chain recombines TRBV28 with TRBJ2-3; D unclear. V lost 7 bases and J lost 2, with 7 bases in between. The CDR3 loop spans 12 amino acids. Germline CDR1 is MDHEN and CDR2 is SYDVKM. CDR3 nucleotide sequence: TGTGCCAGCACCCCAGACACAGATACGCAGTATTTT. It encodes CASTPDTDTQYF.

The chain links TRBV4-1 to TRBJ2-7; TRBD2 matches at 12 bases. V lost 3 bases, J lost 2 bases, and 5 bases stayed unmatched. Germline V gene data show CDR1 as MGHRA and CDR2 as YSYEKL. The CDR3 is 16 residues long. CDR3 coding DNA: TGCGCCAGCAGCCAGGCTAGCGGGAGGGCCACCTACGAGCAGTACTTC. This codes for CASSQASGRATYEQYF.

V usage is TRBV4-1 and J usage is TRBJ1-5; the D is unclear. V lost 0 bases to trimming and J lost 2 bases, with 8 bases between them. The CDR3 totals 15 residues. CDR1 is MGHRA, CDR2 YSYEKL, per germline. The CDR3 DNA is TGCGCCAGCAGCCAAGATGTGGCAGGCAATCAGCCCCAGCATTTT. This codes for CASSQDVAGNQPQHF.

The chain employs TRBV6-6 and TRBJ1-5; no firm D call. The CDR3 runs to 14 residues. Per the germline V gene, CDR1 is MNHNY and CDR2 is SVGAGI (reference sequence). V was shortened by 5 bases and J by 6 bases, with 14 bases between the two germline ends. CDR3 DNA sequence: TGTGCCAGCAGTCTCCCGGCCCCCAGTCAGCCCCAGCATTTT. Translating it yields CASSLPAPSQPQHF.

This chain connects TRBV5-5 to TRBJ2-5, with TRBD1 as a possible D gene (5 bases). Germline V lookup: CDR1 SGHKS, CDR2 YYEKEE (reference sequence). The CDR3 runs to 14 residues. V was clipped by 0 bases and J by 3 bases, with 9 bases between them. The CDR3 DNA reads TGTGCCAGCAGCTTGGTAGGGGCAGAAGAGACCCAGTACTTC. Translation gives CASSLVGAEETQYF.

A few counts support this clone. DNA for the CDR3: TGTGCCAGCAGTAGATACAGGGGGAGGACTGAAGCTTTCTTT. This sequence encodes CASSRYRGRTEAFF. This rearrangement joins TRBV6-5 to TRBJ1-1; 8 bases map to TRBD1. Germline lookup yields CDR1 MNHEY and CDR2 SVGAGI. CDR3 length: 14 amino acids. Trimming removed 5 bases from V and 5 bases from J; junction bases left unmatched: 7.